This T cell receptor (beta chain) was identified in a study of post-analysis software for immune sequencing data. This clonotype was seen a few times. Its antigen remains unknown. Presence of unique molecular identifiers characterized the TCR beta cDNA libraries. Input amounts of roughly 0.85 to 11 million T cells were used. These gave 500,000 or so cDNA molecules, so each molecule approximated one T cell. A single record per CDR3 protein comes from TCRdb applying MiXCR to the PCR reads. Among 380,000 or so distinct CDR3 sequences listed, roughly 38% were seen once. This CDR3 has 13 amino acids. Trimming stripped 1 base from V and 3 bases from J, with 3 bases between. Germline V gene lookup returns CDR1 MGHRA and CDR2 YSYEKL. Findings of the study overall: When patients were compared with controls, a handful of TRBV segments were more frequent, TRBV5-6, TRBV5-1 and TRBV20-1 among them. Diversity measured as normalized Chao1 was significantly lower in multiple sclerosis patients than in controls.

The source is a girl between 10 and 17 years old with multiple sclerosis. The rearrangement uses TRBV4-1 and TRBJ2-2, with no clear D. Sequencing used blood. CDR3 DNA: TGCGCCAGCAGCCAAGTTGACACCGGGGAGCTGTTTTTT. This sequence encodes CASSQVDTGELFF.